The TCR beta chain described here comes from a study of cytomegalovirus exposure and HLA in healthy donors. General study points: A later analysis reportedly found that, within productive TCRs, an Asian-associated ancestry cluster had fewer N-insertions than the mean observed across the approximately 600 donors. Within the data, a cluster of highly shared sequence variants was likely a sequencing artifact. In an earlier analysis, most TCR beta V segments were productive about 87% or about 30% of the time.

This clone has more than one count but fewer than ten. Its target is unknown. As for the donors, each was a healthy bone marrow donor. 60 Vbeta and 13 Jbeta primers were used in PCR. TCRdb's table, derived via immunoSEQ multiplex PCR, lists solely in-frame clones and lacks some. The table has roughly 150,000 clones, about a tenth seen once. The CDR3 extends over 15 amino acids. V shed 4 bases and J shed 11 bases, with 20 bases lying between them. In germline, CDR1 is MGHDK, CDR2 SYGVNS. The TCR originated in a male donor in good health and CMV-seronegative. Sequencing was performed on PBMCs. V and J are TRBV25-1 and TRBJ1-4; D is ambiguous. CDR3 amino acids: CASSGPWVMGGKLFF. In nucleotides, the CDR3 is TGTGCCAGCAGTGGTCCGTGGGTCATGGGAGGGAAACTGTTTTTT.